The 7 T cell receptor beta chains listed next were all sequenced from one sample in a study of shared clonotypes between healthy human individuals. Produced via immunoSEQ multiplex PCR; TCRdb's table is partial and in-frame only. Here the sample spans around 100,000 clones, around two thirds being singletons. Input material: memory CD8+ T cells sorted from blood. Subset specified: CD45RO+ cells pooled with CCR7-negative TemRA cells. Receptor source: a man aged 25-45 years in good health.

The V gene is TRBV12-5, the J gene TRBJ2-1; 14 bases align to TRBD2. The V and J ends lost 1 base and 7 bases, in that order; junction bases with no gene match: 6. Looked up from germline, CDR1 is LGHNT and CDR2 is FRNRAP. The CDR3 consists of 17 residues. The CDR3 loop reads CASGLAGTSGSSNEQFF. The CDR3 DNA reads TGTGCTAGTGGTTTGGCCGGGACTAGCGGGAGTTCGAATGAGCAGTTCTTC.

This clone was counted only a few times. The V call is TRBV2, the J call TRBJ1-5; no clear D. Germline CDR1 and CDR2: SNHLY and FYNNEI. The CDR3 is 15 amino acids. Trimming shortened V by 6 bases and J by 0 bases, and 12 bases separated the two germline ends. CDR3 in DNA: TGTGCCAGCAGAAGAGGCATAAATAGCAATCAGCCCCAGCATTTT. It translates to CASRRGINSNQPQHF.

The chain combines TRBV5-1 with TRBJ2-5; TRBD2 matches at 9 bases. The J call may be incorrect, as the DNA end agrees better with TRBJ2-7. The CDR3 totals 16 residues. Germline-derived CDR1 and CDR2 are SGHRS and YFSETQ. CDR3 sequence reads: CASSLGASGTTYEQYF. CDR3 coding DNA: TGCGCCAGCAGCTTGGGGGCTAGCGGGACCACCTACGAGCAGTACTTC.

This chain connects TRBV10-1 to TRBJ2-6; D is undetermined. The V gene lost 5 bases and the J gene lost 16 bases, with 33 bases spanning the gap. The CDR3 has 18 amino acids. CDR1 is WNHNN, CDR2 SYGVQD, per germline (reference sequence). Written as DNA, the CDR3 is TGCGCCAGCAGTTATGTAGGAAGATCGCACAAGTCGGGCCAACGTCTGACTTTC. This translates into CASSYVGRSHKSGQRLTF.

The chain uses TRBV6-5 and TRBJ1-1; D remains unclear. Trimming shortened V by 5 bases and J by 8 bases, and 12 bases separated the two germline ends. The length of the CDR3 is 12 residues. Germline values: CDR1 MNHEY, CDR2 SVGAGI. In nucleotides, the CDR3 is TGTGCCAGCAGTAATGACCGAAGGGAAGCTTTCTTT. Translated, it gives CASSNDRREAFF.

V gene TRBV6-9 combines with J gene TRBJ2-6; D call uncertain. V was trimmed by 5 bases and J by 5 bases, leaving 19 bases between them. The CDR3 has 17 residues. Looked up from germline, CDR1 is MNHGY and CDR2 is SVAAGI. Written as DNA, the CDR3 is TGTGCCAGCAGTCTGAAAATACGACAAAGTCGGGCCAACGTCCTGACTTTC. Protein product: CASSLKIRQSRANVLTF.

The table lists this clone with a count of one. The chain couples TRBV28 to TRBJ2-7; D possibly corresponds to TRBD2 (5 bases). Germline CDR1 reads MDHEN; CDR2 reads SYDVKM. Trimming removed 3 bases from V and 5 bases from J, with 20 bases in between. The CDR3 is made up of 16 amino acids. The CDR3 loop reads CASSFSSVRGYDEQYF. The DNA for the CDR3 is TGTGCCAGCAGTTTTAGTAGTGTTCGGGGTTACGACGAGCAGTACTTC.